This TCR beta chain emerged from a study of a mutant IDH1 vaccine in newly diagnosed glioma. Study-level background: Beforehand, treatment had been radiotherapy, temozolomide, or both; the majority received both.

V lost 2 bases and J 2 bases, leaving 11 bases between the germline ends. The CDR3 extends over 14 amino acids. CDR1 and CDR2 from the germline V gene are SGHNT and YYREEE (reference sequence). Time point reported: baseline, week 1 (first vaccination visit). Treatment defined: pre-vaccination baseline after standard-of-care therapy. Study outcomes and limitations: Changes in the top peripheral T cell clonotypes seemingly had no bearing on pseudoprogression.

The repertoire was sequenced with immunoSEQ multiplex PCR; TCRdb's copy has only in-frame clones and lacks some. The sample gives approximately 67,000 clones, approximately 82% of which show up once; approximately 4.4% is in the top ten. As concerns this clone: Its target is unknown.

This material consisted of peripheral blood mononuclear cells (PBMCs), taken from a glioma patient treated with radiotherapy, temozolomide or both. This clonotype originated in a woman aged 18-35 years with glioma. Some clones in this sample may be carry-over from other donors' samples. V usage is TRBV5-4 and J usage is TRBJ2-7; the D gene is possibly TRBD1 (5 bases). CDR3 region: CASSFQGMAYEQYF. The CDR3 DNA sequence: TGTGCCAGCAGCTTCCAGGGAATGGCCTACGAGCAGTACTTC. The whole variable domain, remainder taken from reference TRBV5-4 and TRBJ2-7, is ETGVTQSPTHLIKTRGQQVTLRCSSQSGHNTVSWYQQALGQGPQFIFQYYREEENGRGNFPPRFSGLQFPNYSSELNVNALELDDSALYLCASSFQGMAYEQYFGPGTRLTVT.